These T cell receptor beta chains were read from a single sample in a study of T cells in localized non-small cell lung cancer. The repertoire was sequenced with immunoSEQ multiplex PCR; TCRdb's copy has only in-frame clones and lacks some. The sample comprises some 78,000 clones, roughly 86% of which are singletons, and approximately 3% rests with the top ten. The sequences come from peripheral blood, collected before any cancer treatment. The source of these receptors is a man aged 35-69 years with stage I lung adenocarcinoma. Each CDR3 is given with its conserved first and last residue. The D gene is left open where the match is weak. Not every row has a clone size; where given, it reads once, few, many or a size class.

CDR3,DNA,D,V,size,J
CASSSQGNTEAFF,TGTGCCAGCAGCTCGCAGGGAAACACTGAAGCTTTCTTT,-,TRBV7-9,-,TRBJ1-1
CASSQGARTGELFF,TGTGCCAGCAGCCAGGGGGCGCGTACCGGGGAGCTGTTTTTT,-,TRBV14,-,TRBJ2-2
CAISPTSGDTQYF,TGTGCCATCAGCCCCACCTCAGGAGATACGCAGTATTTT,-,TRBV10-3,-,TRBJ2-3
CASSIPEGVAGDTGELFF,TGTGCCAGCAGCATCCCTGAGGGGGTAGCGGGAGACACCGGGGAGCTGTTTTTT,TRBD2,TRBV9,-,TRBJ2-2
CASERVGGELFF,TGTGCCAGCGAGAGGGTGGGCGGGGAGCTGTTTTTT,-,TRBV28,-,TRBJ2-2
CASKWDSEKLFF,TGTGCCAGCAAATGGGACAGTGAAAAACTGTTTTTT,TRBD1,TRBV2,few,TRBJ1-4
CASSPGDRGSETQYF,TGTGCCAGCTCACCGGGGGACAGGGGAAGTGAGACCCAGTACTTC,TRBD1,TRBV18,-,TRBJ2-5
CSVNPGVREKLFF,TGCAGCGTGAACCCGGGCGTTCGGGAAAAACTGTTTTTT,-,TRBV29-1,-,TRBJ1-4
CASSLSRTGGDGYTF,TGTGCCAGCAGTTTATCCCGGACAGGGGGGGATGGCTACACCTTC,TRBD1,TRBV27,once,TRBJ1-2
CASSPVVPGTNTGELFF,TGTGCCAGCAGCCCCGTTGTCCCGGGGACGAACACCGGGGAGCTGTTTTTT,-,TRBV14,-,TRBJ2-2
CASSWDRAGNTIYF,TGTGCCAGCAGCTGGGACAGGGCTGGAAACACCATATATTTT,TRBD1,TRBV6-1,once,TRBJ1-3
CASKARVGGASYEQYF,TGTGCCAGTAAAGCCCGAGTGGGGGGGGCCTCCTACGAGCAGTACTTC,-,TRBV19,-,TRBJ2-7
CAWSVQTIEQYF,TGTGCCTGGAGTGTACAAACCATTGAGCAGTACTTC,-,TRBV30,-,TRBJ2-7
CASSKGQGTWADTQYF,TGTGCCAGCAGCAAGGGACAAGGGACATGGGCAGATACGCAGTATTTT,-,TRBV5-8,-,TRBJ2-3
CASSPPAGQLLSETQYF,TGTGCCAGCTCACCACCGGCGGGACAGCTCCTTTCCGAGACCCAGTACTTC,-,TRBV18,-,TRBJ2-5
CACGGGASYEQYF,TGTGCCTGCGGAGGGGGGGCGTCCTACGAGCAGTACTTC,-,TRBV30,-,TRBJ2-7
CASSWTGQSNEKLFF,TGTGCCAGCAGCTGGACGGGACAGTCTAATGAAAAACTGTTTTTT,TRBD1,TRBV7-2,-,TRBJ1-4
CASSDGGSTDTQYF,TGTGCCAGCAGCGACGGAGGGAGCACAGATACGCAGTATTTT,-,TRBV9,-,TRBJ2-3
CASSLGSNPSYEQYF,TGTGCCAGCAGCTTAGGAAGCAATCCCTCCTACGAGCAGTACTTC,-,TRBV11-3,once,TRBJ2-7
CASSLEQGRRDTQYF,TGTGCCAGCAGCTTAGAACAGGGGAGGCGTGATACGCAGTATTTT,-,TRBV11-2,-,TRBJ2-3
CASSVGVDANYGYTF,TGTGCCAGCAGCGTAGGGGTGGATGCTAACTATGGCTACACCTTC,-,TRBV9,-,TRBJ1-2
CSVLRDSTGELFF,TGCAGCGTGCTCAGGGACTCCACCGGGGAGCTGTTTTTT,-,TRBV29-1,-,TRBJ2-2
CASSEAGETQYF,TGTGCCAGCTCAGAAGCGGGGGAGACCCAGTACTTC,TRBD2,TRBV18,few,TRBJ2-5
CASSEVAAYEQYF,TGCGCCAGCAGTGAGGTGGCAGCCTACGAGCAGTACTTC,-,TRBV10-2,-,TRBJ2-7
CASSFEAGLGIYGYTF,TGTGCCAGCAGCTTCGAGGCTGGCCTGGGAATCTATGGCTACACCTTC,-,TRBV7-2,-,TRBJ1-2
CASSLGSGPYNEQFF,TGTGCCAGCAGCTTAGGCAGCGGTCCCTACAATGAGCAGTTCTTC,-,TRBV7-9,-,TRBJ2-1
CASAEVTQYF,TGTGCCAGCGCTGAGGTTACGCAGTATTTT,-,TRBV6-1,-,TRBJ2-3
CASSLGDNSYEQYF,TGCGCCAGCAGCTTGGGGGACAACTCCTACGAGCAGTACTTC,-,TRBV5-1,-,TRBJ2-7
CASSETAGNYGYTF,TGCGCCAGCAGTGAGACGGCGGGGAACTATGGCTACACCTTC,-,TRBV10-2,once,TRBJ1-2
CASRVGAYQPQHF,TGTGCCAGCAGGGTGGGGGCATATCAGCCCCAGCATTTT,-,TRBV28,-,TRBJ1-5
CASSPIKGYGYTF,TGTGCCAGCAGTCCAATCAAAGGCTATGGCTACACCTTC,-,TRBV6-5,-,TRBJ1-2
CASSWRGVLYGYTF,TGTGCCAGTAGTTGGCGGGGGGTCCTCTATGGCTACACCTTC,-,TRBV19,-,TRBJ1-2
CSAASTDTQYF,TGCAGTGCCGCGTCGACAGATACGCAGTATTTT,-,TRBV20-1,-,TRBJ2-3
CASRSDRGGASGQYF,TGTGCCAGCAGATCCGACAGGGGAGGAGCGAGCGGGCAGTACTTC,TRBD1,TRBV2,-,TRBJ2-7
CARPRGSRNEKLFF,TGTGCCAGGCCTAGGGGCAGCCGTAATGAAAAACTGTTTTTT,-,TRBV7-9,-,TRBJ1-4
CASSFDRARGYEQYF,TGTGCCAGCAGCTTCGACAGGGCCCGCGGGTACGAGCAGTACTTC,TRBD1,TRBV7-9,-,TRBJ2-7
CASSLAQSGNYGYTF,TGTGCCAGCAGCTTAGCTCAGAGTGGAAACTATGGCTACACCTTC,-,TRBV7-9,-,TRBJ1-2
CAISESLASSYEQYF,TGTGCCATCAGTGAGTCCCTAGCGAGTTCCTACGAGCAGTACTTC,-,TRBV10-3,few,TRBJ2-7
CASSLDISAPTSTDTQYF,TGTGCCAGCAGCTTGGATATTTCGGCACCTACTAGCACAGATACGCAGTATTTT,-,TRBV5-4,once,TRBJ2-3
CASSPQGFYGYTF,TGTGCCAGTAGTCCCCAGGGTTTCTATGGCTACACCTTC,-,TRBV19,few,TRBJ1-2
CASSSPGGVQYF,TGTGCCAGCAGTTCGCCTGGGGGGGTACAGTACTTC,TRBD2,TRBV6-6,-,TRBJ2-7
CASSSSYEQYF,TGTGCCAGCTCATCCTCCTACGAGCAGTACTTC,-,TRBV18,-,TRBJ2-7
CASSSRGYEQYF,TGTGCCAGCAGTTCCAGGGGCTACGAGCAGTACTTC,-,TRBV6-6,-,TRBJ2-7
CASSPSRESSGNTIYF,TGTGCCAGCAGCCCGAGTCGGGAGAGCTCTGGAAACACCATATATTTT,-,TRBV9,-,TRBJ1-3
CASSDLGSGLDNEQFF,TGTGCCAGCAGTGATCTTGGGAGCGGATTAGACAATGAGCAGTTCTTC,-,TRBV2,-,TRBJ2-1
CASSLRFSVYEQYF,TGTGCCAGCAGTTTAAGGTTTTCCGTCTACGAGCAGTACTTC,-,TRBV27,-,TRBJ2-7
CASSQAGFEPQHF,TGCGCCAGCAGCCAAGCGGGGTTTGAGCCCCAGCATTTT,-,TRBV4-1,-,TRBJ1-5
CASKGGYGYTF,TGTGCCAGCAAGGGGGGCTATGGCTACACCTTC,-,TRBV28,-,TRBJ1-2
CASSQALIGEQFF,TGCGCCAGCAGCCAAGCCTTAATCGGGGAGCAGTTCTTC,-,TRBV4-3,-,TRBJ2-1
CASSLRTLSYEQYF,TGTGCCAGCAGCCTAAGGACACTATCCTACGAGCAGTACTTC,-,TRBV2,-,TRBJ2-7
CASGDRTNNEQFF,TGTGCCAGCGGTGACAGGACGAACAATGAGCAGTTCTTC,-,TRBV28,-,TRBJ2-1
CASSKVVAGSDTQYF,TGTGCCAGCAGCAAGGTGGTAGCGGGATCAGATACGCAGTATTTT,TRBD2,TRBV7-2,-,TRBJ2-3
CASSLGTEAFF,TGTGCCAGCAGCTTAGGGACAGAAGCTTTCTTT,-,TRBV7-9,-,TRBJ1-1